This TCR beta chain was profiled in a study of blood T cell repertoires in COVID-19. Trimming removed 5 bases from V and 6 bases from J, with 17 bases in between. Per germline, CDR1 SGHTA and CDR2 FQGNSA. The CDR3 runs to 16 residues. The repertoire was sequenced with immunoSEQ multiplex PCR; TCRdb's copy has only in-frame clones and lacks some. Altogether 200,000 to 250,000 clones are present, 82% being singletons, with the ten largest covering about 5.6%. The source is a woman aged 70 to 79 with COVID-19, enrolled during active disease. Input material: peripheral blood. The chain carries TRBV7-2 and TRBJ1-6; D might be TRBD1 (6 bases). CDR3 bases: TGTGCCAGCAGCAAAGAAACAGGACAGATTAATTCACCCCTCCACTTT. Amino acid sequence: CASSKETGQINSPLHF.